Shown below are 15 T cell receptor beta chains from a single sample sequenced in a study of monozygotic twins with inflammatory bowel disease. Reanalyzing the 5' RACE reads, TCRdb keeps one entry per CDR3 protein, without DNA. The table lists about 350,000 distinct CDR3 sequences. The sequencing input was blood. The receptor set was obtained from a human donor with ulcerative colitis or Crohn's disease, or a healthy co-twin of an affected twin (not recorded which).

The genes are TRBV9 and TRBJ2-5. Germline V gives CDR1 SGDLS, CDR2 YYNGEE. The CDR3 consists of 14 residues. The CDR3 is CASSVGDGQETQYF. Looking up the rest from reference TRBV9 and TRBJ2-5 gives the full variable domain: DSGVTQTPKHLITATGQRVTLRCSPRSGDLSVYWYQQSLDQGLQFLIQYYNGEERAKGNILERFSAQQFPDLHSELNLSSLELGDSALYFCASSVGDGQETQYFGPGTRLLVL.

The CDR3 here is CAMSDDRLNQPQHF. The rearrangement joins TRBV10-3 to TRBJ1-5; TCRdb names TRBD1, which stays unverified in the absence of DNA. This CDR3 spans 14 amino acids. In germline, CDR1 is ENHRY, CDR2 SYGVKD.

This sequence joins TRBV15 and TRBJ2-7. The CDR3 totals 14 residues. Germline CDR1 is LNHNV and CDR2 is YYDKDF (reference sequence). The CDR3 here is CATSRDPGNYEQYF.

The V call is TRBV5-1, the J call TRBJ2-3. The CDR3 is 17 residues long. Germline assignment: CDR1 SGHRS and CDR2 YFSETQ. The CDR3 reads CASSLRVGSSFKDTQYF. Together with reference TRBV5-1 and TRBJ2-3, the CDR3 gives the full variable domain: KAGVTQTPRYLIKTRGQQVTLSCSPISGHRSVSWYQQTPGQGLQFLFEYFSETQRNKGNFPGRFSGRQFSNSRSEMNVSTLELGDSALYLCASSLRVGSSFKDTQYFGPGTRLTVL.

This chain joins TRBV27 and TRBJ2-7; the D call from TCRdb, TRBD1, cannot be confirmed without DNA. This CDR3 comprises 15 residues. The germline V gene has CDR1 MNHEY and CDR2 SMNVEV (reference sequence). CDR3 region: CASQSYGTGDYEQYF.

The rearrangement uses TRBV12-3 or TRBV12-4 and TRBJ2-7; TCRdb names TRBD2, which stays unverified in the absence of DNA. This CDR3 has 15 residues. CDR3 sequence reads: CASSTTSGHPYEQYF.

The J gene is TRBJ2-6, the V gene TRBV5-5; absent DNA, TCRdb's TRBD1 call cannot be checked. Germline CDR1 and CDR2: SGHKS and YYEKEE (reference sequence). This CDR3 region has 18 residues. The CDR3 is CASSLGTGGLSGANVLTF.

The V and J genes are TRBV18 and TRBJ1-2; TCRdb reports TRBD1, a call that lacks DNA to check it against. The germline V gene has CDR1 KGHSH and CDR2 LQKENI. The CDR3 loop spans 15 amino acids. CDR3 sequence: CASSARPGGDSGYTF.

The CDR3 here is CAWNRRPQETQYF. V is TRBV30 and J is TRBJ2-5. The CDR3 sequence is 13 residues long. The germline V gene encodes CDR1 GTSNPN and CDR2 SVGIG (reference sequence). Full variable domain (missing parts from reference TRBV30 and TRBJ2-5): SQTIHQWPATLVQPVGSPLSLECTVEGTSNPNLYWYRQAAGRGLQLLFYSVGIGQISSEVPQNLSASRPQDRQFILSSKKLLLSDSGFYLCAWNRRPQETQYFGPGTRLLVL.

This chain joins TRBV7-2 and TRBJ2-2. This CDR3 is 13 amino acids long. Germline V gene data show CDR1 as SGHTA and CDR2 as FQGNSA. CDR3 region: CASSLQGIGELFF.

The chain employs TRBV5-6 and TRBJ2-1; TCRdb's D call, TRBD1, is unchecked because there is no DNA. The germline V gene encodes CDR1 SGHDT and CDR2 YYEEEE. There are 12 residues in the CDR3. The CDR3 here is CASSLGGDGQFF.

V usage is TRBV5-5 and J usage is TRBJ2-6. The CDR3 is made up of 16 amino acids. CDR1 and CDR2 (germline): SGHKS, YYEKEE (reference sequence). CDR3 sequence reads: CASSLGPNSGANVLTF. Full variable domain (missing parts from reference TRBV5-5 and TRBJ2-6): DAGVTQSPTHLIKTRGQQVTLRCSPISGHKSVSWYQQVLGQGPQFIFQYYEKEERGRGNFPDRFSARQFPNYSSELNVNALLLGDSALYLCASSLGPNSGANVLTFGAGSRLTVL.

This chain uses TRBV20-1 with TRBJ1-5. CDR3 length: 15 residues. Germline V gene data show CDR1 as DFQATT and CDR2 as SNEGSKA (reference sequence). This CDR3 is CSASGVIEGGQPQHF.

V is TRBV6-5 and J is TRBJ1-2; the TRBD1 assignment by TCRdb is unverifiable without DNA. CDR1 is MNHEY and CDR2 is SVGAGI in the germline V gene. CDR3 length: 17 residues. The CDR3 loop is CASSYSNPAADRRGYTF.

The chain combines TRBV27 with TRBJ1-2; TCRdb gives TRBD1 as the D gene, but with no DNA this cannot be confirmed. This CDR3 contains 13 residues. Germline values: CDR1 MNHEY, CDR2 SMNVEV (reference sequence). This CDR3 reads CASSLFGTAGYTF.